The following is a T cell receptor beta chain sequence with its context. This sample was taken from a study of early T cells in non-severe SARS-CoV-2 infection. Individually, cDNA molecules had unique molecular identifiers attached to them. Each CDR3 protein gets one entry after TCRdb re-called the 5' RACE reads with MiXCR. The table shows tens of thousands of distinct CDR3 sequences, with about 9.4% occurring only once. Looked up from germline, CDR1 is SGHDT and CDR2 is YYEEEE. This CDR3 has 13 amino acids. V was shortened by 4 bases and J by 10 bases, with 15 bases between the two germline ends. The origin of this receptor is an adult who was a healthcare worker with PCR-confirmed SARS-CoV-2 infection or an uninfected control (not recorded which). V and J are TRBV5-6 and TRBJ2-1; D might be TRBD1 (6 bases). The sample consisted of whole blood, taken at baseline. CDR3 sequence: CASSTLNREEQFF. CDR3 coding DNA: TGTGCCAGCAGCACCCTAAACAGGGAGGAGCAGTTCTTC.